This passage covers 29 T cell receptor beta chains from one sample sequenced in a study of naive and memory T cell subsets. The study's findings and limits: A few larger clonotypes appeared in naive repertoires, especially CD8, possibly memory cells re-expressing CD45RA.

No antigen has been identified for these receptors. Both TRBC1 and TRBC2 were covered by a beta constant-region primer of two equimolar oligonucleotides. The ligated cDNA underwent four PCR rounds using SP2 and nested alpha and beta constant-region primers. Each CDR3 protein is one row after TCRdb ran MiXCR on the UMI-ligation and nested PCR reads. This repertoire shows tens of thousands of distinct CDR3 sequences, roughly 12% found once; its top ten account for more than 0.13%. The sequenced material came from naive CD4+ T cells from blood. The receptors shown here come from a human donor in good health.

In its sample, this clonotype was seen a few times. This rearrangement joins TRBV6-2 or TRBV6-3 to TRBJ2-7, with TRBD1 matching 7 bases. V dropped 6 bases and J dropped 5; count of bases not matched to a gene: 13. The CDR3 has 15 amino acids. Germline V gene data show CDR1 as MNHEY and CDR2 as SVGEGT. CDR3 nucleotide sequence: TGTGCCAGCAGAGACAATGGACAGGCTACCCACGAGCAGTACTTC. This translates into CASRDNGQATHEQYF.

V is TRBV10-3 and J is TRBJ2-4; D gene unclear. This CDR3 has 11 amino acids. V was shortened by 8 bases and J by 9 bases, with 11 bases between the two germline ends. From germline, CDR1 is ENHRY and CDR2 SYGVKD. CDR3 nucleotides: TGTGCCATCTCAAGTTCGAGCATTCAGTACTTC. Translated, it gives CAISSSSIQYF.

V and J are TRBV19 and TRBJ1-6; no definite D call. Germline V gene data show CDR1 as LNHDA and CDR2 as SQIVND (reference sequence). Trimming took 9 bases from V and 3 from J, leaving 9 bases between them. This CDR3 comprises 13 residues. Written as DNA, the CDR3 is TGTGCCAGCCGAGACCTCTATAATTCACCCCTCCACTTT. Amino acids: CASRDLYNSPLHF.

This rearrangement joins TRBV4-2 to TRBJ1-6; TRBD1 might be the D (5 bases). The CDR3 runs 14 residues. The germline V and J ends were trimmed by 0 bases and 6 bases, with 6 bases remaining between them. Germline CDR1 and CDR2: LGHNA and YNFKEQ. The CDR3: CASSQEGVNSPLHF. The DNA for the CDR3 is TGTGCCAGCAGCCAAGAGGGGGTTAATTCACCCCTCCACTTT.

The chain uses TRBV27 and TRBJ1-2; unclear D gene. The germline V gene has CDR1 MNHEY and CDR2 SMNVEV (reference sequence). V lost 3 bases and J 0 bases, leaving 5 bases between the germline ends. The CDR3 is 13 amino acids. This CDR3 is CASSLRANYGYTF. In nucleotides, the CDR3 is TGTGCCAGCAGTTTGAGGGCTAACTATGGCTACACCTTC.

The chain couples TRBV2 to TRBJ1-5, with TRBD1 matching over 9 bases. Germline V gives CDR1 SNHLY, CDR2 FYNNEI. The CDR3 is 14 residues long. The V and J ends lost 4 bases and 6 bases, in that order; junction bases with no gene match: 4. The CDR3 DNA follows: TGTGCCAGCAGTGGACAGGGGGTTAGTCAGCCCCAGCATTTT. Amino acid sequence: CASSGQGVSQPQHF.

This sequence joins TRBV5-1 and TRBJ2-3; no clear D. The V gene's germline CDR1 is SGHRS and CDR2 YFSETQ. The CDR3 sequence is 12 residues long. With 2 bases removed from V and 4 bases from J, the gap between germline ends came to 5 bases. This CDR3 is CASSFTSDTQYF. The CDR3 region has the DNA TGCGCCAGCAGCTTTACGTCAGATACGCAGTATTTT.

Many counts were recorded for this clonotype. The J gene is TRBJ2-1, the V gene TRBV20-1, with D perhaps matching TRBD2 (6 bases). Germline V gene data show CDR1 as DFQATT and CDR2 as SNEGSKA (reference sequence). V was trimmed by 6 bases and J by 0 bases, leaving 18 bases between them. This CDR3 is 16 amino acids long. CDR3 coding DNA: TGCAGTGCGTGCCGGGACTCACTTTACTCCTACAATGAGCAGTTCTTC. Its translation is CSACRDSLYSYNEQFF.

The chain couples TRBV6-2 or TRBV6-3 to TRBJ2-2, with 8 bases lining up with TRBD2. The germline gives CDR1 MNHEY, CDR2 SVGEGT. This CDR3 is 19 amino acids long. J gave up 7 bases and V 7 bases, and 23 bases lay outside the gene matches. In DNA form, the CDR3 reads TGTGCCAGCACCACCGGTAGCGGGAACGAACACAGGGCAGGCGGGGAGCTGTTTTTT. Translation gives CASTTGSGNEHRAGGELFF.

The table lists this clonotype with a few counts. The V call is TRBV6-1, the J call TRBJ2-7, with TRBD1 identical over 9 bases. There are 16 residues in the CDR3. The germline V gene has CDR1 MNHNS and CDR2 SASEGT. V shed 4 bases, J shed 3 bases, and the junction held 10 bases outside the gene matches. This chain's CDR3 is CASSGTPGQGRYEQYF. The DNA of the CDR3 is TGTGCCAGCAGTGGGACACCGGGACAGGGTCGCTACGAGCAGTACTTC.

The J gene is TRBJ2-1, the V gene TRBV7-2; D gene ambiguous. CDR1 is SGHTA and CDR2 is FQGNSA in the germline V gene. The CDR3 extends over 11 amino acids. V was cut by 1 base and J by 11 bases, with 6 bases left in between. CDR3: CASSLVPQQFF. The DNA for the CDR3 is TGTGCCAGCAGCTTAGTTCCCCAGCAGTTCTTC.

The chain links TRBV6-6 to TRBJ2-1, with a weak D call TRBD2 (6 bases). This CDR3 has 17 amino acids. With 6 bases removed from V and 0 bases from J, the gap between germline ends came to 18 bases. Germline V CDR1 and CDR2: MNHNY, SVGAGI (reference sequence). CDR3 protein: CASRTRLAESSYNEQFF. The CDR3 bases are TGTGCCAGCAGGACCAGATTAGCGGAAAGCTCCTACAATGAGCAGTTCTTC.

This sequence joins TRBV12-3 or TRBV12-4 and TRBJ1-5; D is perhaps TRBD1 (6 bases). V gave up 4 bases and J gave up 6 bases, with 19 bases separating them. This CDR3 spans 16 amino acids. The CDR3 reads CASSSIAGGRGQPQHF. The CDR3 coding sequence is TGTGCCAGCAGTTCTATAGCGGGGGGCCGTGGTCAGCCCCAGCATTTT.

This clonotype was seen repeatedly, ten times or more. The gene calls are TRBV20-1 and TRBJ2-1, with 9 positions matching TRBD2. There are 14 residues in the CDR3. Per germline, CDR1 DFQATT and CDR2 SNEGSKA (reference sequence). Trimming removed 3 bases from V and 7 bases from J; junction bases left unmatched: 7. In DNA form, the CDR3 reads TGCAGTGCTAGCTACGGGACTAGCAAAAATGAGCAGTTCTTC. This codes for CSASYGTSKNEQFF.

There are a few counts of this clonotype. The CDR3 here is CAISPTYTGELFF. CDR3 nucleotides: TGTGCCATTTCGCCGACATACACCGGGGAGCTGTTTTTT. V usage is TRBV6-6 and J usage is TRBJ2-2; D is unclear. The CDR3 is made up of 13 amino acids. Trimming removed 10 bases at V and 3 bases at J, with 12 bases between. The V gene's germline CDR1 is MNHNY and CDR2 SVGAGI (reference sequence).

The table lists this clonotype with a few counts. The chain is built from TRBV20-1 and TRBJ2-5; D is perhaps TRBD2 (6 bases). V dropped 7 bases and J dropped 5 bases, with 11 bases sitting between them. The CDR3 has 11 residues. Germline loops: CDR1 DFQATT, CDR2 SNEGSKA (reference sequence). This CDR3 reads CSVKEGETQYF. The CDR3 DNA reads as TGCAGTGTTAAGGAGGGTGAGACCCAGTACTTC.

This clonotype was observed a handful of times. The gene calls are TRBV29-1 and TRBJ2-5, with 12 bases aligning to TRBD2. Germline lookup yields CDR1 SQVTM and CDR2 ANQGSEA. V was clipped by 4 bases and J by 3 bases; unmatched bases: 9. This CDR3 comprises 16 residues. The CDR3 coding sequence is TGCAGCGTTGGAACAACTAGCGGGAGGTTTAAAGAGACCCAGTACTTC. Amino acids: CSVGTTSGRFKETQYF.

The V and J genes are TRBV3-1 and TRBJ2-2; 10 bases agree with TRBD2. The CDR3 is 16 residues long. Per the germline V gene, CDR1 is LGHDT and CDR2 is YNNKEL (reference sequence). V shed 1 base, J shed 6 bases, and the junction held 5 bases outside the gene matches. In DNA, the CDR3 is TGTGCCAGCAGCCAAGTCCTAGCGGGAGAATCCGGGGAGCTGTTTTTT. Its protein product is CASSQVLAGESGELFF.

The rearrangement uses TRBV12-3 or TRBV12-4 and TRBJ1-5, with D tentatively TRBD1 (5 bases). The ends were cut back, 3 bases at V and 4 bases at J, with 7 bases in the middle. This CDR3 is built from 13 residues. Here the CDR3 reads CASSFRVNQPQHF. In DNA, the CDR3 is TGTGCCAGCAGTTTCAGGGTTAATCAGCCCCAGCATTTT.

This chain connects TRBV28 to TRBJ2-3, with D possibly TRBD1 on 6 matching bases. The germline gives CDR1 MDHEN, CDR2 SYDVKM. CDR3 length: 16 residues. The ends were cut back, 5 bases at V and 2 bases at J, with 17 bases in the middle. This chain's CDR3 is CASSGGSAGYTDTQYF. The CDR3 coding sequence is TGTGCCAGCAGTGGGGGCTCGGCCGGTTACACAGATACGCAGTATTTT. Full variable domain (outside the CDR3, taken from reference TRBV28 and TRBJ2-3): DVKVTQSSRYLVKRTGEKVFLECVQDMDHENMFWYRQDPGLGLRLIYFSYDVKMKEKGDIPEGYSVSREKKERFSLILESASTNQTSMYLCASSGGSAGYTDTQYFGPGTRLTVL.

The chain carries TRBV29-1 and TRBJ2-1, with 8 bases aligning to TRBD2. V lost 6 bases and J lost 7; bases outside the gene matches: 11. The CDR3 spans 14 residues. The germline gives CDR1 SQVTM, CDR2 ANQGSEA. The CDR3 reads CSVARGGLENEQFF. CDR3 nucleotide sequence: TGCAGCGTCGCCCGGGGGGGCCTTGAGAATGAGCAGTTCTTC.

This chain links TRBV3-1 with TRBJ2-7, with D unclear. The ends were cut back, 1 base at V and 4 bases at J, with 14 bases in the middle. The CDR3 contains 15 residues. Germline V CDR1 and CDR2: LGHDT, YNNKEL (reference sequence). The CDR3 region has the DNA TGTGCCAGCAGCCAAGGATTCCGGGCCCGGTACGAGCAGTACTTC. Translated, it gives CASSQGFRARYEQYF.

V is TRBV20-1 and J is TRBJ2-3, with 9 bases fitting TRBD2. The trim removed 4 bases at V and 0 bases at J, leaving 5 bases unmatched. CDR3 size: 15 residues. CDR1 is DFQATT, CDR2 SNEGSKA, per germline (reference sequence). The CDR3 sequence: CSAKLAGTSTDTQYF. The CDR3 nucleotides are TGCAGTGCTAAGCTAGCGGGAACTAGCACAGATACGCAGTATTTT.

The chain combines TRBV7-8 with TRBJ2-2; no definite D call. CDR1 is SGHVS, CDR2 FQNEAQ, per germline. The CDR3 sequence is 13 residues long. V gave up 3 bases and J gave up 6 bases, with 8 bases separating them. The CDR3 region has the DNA TGTGCCAGCAGCTTTTTGATCGCCGGGGAGCTGTTTTTT. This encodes CASSFLIAGELFF.

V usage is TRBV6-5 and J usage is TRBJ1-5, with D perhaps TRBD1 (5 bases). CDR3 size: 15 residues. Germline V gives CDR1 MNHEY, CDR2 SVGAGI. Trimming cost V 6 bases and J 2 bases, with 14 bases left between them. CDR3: CASSLQGSGNQPQHF. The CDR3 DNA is TGTGCCAGCAGCCTTCAGGGTTCCGGCAATCAGCCCCAGCATTTT.

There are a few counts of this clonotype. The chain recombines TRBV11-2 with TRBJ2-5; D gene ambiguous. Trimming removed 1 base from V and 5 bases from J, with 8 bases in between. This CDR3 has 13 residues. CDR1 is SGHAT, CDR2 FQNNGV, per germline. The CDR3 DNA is TGTGCCAGCAGCTTAGGGCTAAAGGAGACCCAGTACTTC. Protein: CASSLGLKETQYF.

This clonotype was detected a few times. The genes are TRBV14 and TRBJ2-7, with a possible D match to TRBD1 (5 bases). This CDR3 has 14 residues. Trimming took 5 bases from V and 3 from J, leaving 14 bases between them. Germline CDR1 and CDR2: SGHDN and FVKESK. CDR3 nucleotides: TGTGCCAGCAGCAGACAGATGACATTCTACGAGCAGTACTTC. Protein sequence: CASSRQMTFYEQYF.

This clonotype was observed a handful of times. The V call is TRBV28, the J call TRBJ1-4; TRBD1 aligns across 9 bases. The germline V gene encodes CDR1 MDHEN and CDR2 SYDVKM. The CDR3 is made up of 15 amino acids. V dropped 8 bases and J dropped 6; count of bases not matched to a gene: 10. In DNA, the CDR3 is TGTGCCAGCTCCGGGACAGGGTTTTCGTATGAAAAACTGTTTTTT. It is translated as CASSGTGFSYEKLFF.

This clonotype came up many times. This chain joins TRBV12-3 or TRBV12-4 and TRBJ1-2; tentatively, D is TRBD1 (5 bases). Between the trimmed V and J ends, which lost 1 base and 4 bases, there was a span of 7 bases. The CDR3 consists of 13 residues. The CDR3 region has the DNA TGTGCCAGCAGTTTAGAGGGGTTCTATGGCTACACCTTC. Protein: CASSLEGFYGYTF.